Listed here are 23 T cell receptor beta chains from one sample, sequenced in a study of Ad26.COV2.S vaccination and SARS-CoV-2 variants. Libraries were prepared by immunoSEQ multiplex PCR; TCRdb keeps only in-frame clonotypes and omits some of them. The table has more than 120,000 clones, roughly 89% seen once. Here the sequenced sample was peripheral blood, taken after recovery from COVID-19. Receptors were obtained from a human donor who had recovered from COVID-19.

The chain is built from TRBV19 and TRBJ1-5; D is uncertain. Germline V gene sequence: CDR1 LNHDA, CDR2 SQIVND (reference sequence). This CDR3 is built from 15 residues. V lost 5 bases, J lost 0 bases, and 11 bases lay in between. CDR3 nucleotide sequence: TGTGCCAGTAGTTCGGACGGTCTTAGCAATCAGCCCCAGCATTTT. Residues: CASSSDGLSNQPQHF. Full variable domain (missing parts from reference TRBV19 and TRBJ1-5): DGGITQSPKYLFRKEGQNVTLSCEQNLNHDAMYWYRQDPGQGLRLIYYSQIVNDFQKGDIAEGYSVSREKKESFPLTVTSAQKNPTAFYLCASSSDGLSNQPQHFGDGTRLSIL.

This clone appeared once. The chain carries TRBV3-1 (or the pseudogene TRBV3-2) and TRBJ1-6, with D unresolved. CDR1 LGHDT and CDR2 YNNKEL come from the germline V gene (reference sequence). This CDR3 comprises 13 residues. V lost 11 bases and J 9 bases, leaving 17 bases between the germline ends. The DNA of the CDR3 is TGTGCCGCCCACACGGGGTTGGGTTCACCCCTCCACTTT. This codes for CAAHTGLGSPLHF.

V gene TRBV4-1 combines with J gene TRBJ2-4, with no clear D. Per germline, CDR1 MGHRA and CDR2 YSYEKL. CDR3 length: 13 amino acids. Trimming pared 3 bases from V and 5 bases from J, leaving 8 bases between. The CDR3 sequence is CASSQGWQNIQYF. The CDR3 bases are TGCGCCAGCAGCCAGGGTTGGCAAAACATTCAGTACTTC.

A single count supports this clone. V usage is TRBV7-2 and J usage is TRBJ2-1; D unresolved. Per the germline V gene, CDR1 is SGHTA and CDR2 is FQGNSA. V lost 5 bases to trimming and J lost 4 bases, with 21 bases between them. The CDR3 has 17 amino acids. The CDR3 reads CASSAYGVSWLYNEQFF. The CDR3, as DNA: TGTGCCAGCAGCGCTTACGGCGTCTCGTGGCTATACAATGAGCAGTTCTTC.

The rearrangement uses TRBV4-1 and TRBJ2-1; no clear D gene. Trimming cost V 0 bases and J 8 bases, with 8 bases left between them. The CDR3 is made up of 13 amino acids. CDR1 and CDR2 (germline): MGHRA, YSYEKL. DNA of the CDR3: TGCGCCAGCAGCCAAGAGTTGGGCTATGAGCAGTTCTTC. It yields the protein CASSQELGYEQFF.

V and J are TRBV4-3 and TRBJ1-2; 8 nucleotides agree with TRBD1. The CDR3 has 14 amino acids. Germline-derived CDR1 and CDR2 are LGHNA and YSLEER. Germline trimming cut 4 bases from V and 5 bases from J; bases unmatched to any gene: 6. The CDR3 loop is CASSPDRVGYGYTF. The CDR3 DNA reads TGCGCCAGCAGCCCGGACAGGGTGGGGTATGGCTACACCTTC.

The sample holds a few counts of this clone. This rearrangement joins TRBV6-5 to TRBJ1-2, with D uncertain. Germline CDR1 and CDR2: MNHEY and SVGAGI. Trimming took 5 bases from V and 2 from J, leaving 12 bases between them. The CDR3 has 14 residues. The CDR3 loop is CASSPRAGNYGYTF. CDR3 DNA: TGTGCCAGCAGTCCCCGTGCGGGAAACTATGGCTACACCTTC.

The J gene is TRBJ2-7, the V gene TRBV27; D may be TRBD1 (6 bases). With 3 bases removed from V and 7 bases from J, the gap between germline ends came to 10 bases. The CDR3 is 12 residues long. Germline V gives CDR1 MNHEY, CDR2 SMNVEV (reference sequence). CDR3 nucleotides: TGTGCCAGCAGTTTCTTACAGGGAGAGCAGTACTTC. Residues: CASSFLQGEQYF.

The V and J genes are TRBV6-1 and TRBJ1-2; 8 nucleotides align to TRBD1. V dropped 6 bases and J dropped 2; count of bases not matched to a gene: 5. The CDR3 consists of 14 residues. Per the germline V gene, CDR1 is MNHNS and CDR2 is SASEGT. CDR3 loop: CASRPGGSNYGYTF. CDR3 in DNA: TGTGCCAGCAGACCAGGGGGCTCCAACTATGGCTACACCTTC.

V and J are TRBV5-1 and TRBJ2-7; TRBD1 is a possible D gene (6 bases). Germline V lookup: CDR1 SGHRS, CDR2 YFSETQ. The length of the CDR3 is 14 residues. Trimming pared 0 bases from V and 4 bases from J, leaving 11 bases between. CDR3 protein: CASSLAGTPYEQYF. The CDR3 nucleotides are TGCGCCAGCAGCTTGGCCGGGACACCTTACGAGCAGTACTTC.

The chain couples TRBV11-2 to TRBJ1-1; D not certain. Trimming stripped 2 bases from V and 1 base from J, with 8 bases between. Germline CDR1 SGHAT, CDR2 FQNNGV. The CDR3 extends over 14 amino acids. The CDR3 nucleotides are TGTGCCAGCAGCTTAAGCCTTGCGAACACTGAAGCTTTCTTT. The encoded protein is CASSLSLANTEAFF.

This rearrangement joins TRBV27 to TRBJ2-1, with TRBD1 matching over 8 bases. CDR1 and CDR2 from the germline V gene are MNHEY and SMNVEV (reference sequence). Trimming took 7 bases from V and 0 from J; bases not matched to a gene: 14. This CDR3 contains 18 residues. CDR3 nucleotides: TGTGCCAGCATGTCGGATGGACAGGGAGAGAGCTCCTACAATGAGCAGTTCTTC. It encodes CASMSDGQGESSYNEQFF.

The chain combines TRBV19 with TRBJ1-4; tentatively, D is TRBD1 (6 bases). CDR3 length equals 14 residues. Trimming removed 4 bases at V and 7 bases at J, with 13 bases between. CDR1 and CDR2 from the germline V gene are LNHDA and SQIVND (reference sequence). The CDR3 sequence: CASSTTGSVEKLFF. The CDR3 region has the DNA TGTGCCAGTAGTACCACAGGGTCGGTTGAAAAACTGTTTTTT.

CDR3 nucleotides: TGTGCCAGCAGCTTTTTTAGGGCAGGGGGAGGGGGCACTGAAGCTTTCTTT. It translates to CASSFFRAGGGGTEAFF. The rearrangement uses TRBV7-2 and TRBJ1-1, with 7 bases matching TRBD1. The CDR3 spans 17 residues. Unmatched junction bases numbered 14, after V lost 3 bases and J lost 4 bases. Germline CDR1 SGHTA, CDR2 FQGNSA.

In the case of this clone: Other nucleotide sequences from this sample produce the same CDR3. CDR3 nucleotide sequence: TGTGCCAGCAGCTCCGATAAGGGGAACTATGGCTACACCTTC. This codes for CASSSDKGNYGYTF. The chain employs TRBV7-8 and TRBJ1-2; possibly TRBD1 for D (5 bases). V lost 4 bases to trimming and J lost 2 bases, with 11 bases between them. Germline lookup yields CDR1 SGHVS and CDR2 FQNEAQ. The CDR3 is made up of 14 amino acids. Variable domain in full (rest from reference TRBV7-8 and TRBJ1-2): GAGVSQSPRYKVAKRGQDVALRCDPISGHVSLFWYQQALGQGPEFLTYFQNEAQLDKSGLPSDRFFAERPEGSVSTLKIQRTQQEDSAVYLCASSSDKGNYGYTFGSGTRLTVV.

This chain joins TRBV6-2 or TRBV6-3 and TRBJ2-1; 8 bases align to TRBD1. The CDR3 length is 16 residues. J was trimmed by 6 bases and V by 6 bases; bases with no gene match: 13. Per germline, CDR1 MNHEY and CDR2 SVGEGT. CDR3 protein: CASSRLMGQAPNEQFF. CDR3 sequence (DNA): TGTGCCAGCAGCCGTCTTATGGGACAGGCGCCCAATGAGCAGTTCTTC.

The chain recombines TRBV5-6 with TRBJ1-1; 9 nucleotides align to TRBD1. CDR3 length: 16 residues. The V segment lost 2 bases and the J segment 8 bases; nucleotides outside the gene matches: 13. Germline loops: CDR1 SGHDT, CDR2 YYEEEE. CDR3 residues: CASSFWGTGPGREAFF. In DNA, the CDR3 is TGTGCCAGCAGCTTTTGGGGGACAGGGCCGGGTCGGGAAGCTTTCTTT. Looking up the rest from reference TRBV5-6 and TRBJ1-1 gives the full variable domain: DAGVTQSPTHLIKTRGQQVTLRCSPKSGHDTVSWYQQALGQGPQFIFQYYEEEERQRGNFPDRFSGHQFPNYSSELNVNALLLGDSALYLCASSFWGTGPGREAFFGQGTRLTVV.

The J gene is TRBJ1-1, the V gene TRBV30; D gene unclear. The V end lost 4 bases, the J end lost 0 bases, and 9 bases lay between the germline ends. The CDR3 sequence is 13 residues long. The germline gives CDR1 GTSNPN, CDR2 SVGIG (reference sequence). The CDR3 sequence: CAWKIGMNTEAFF. CDR3 nucleotide sequence: TGTGCCTGGAAAATTGGGATGAACACTGAAGCTTTCTTT.

The chain recombines TRBV12-3 or TRBV12-4 with TRBJ1-1; D not resolved. Trimming stripped 7 bases from V and 1 base from J, with 7 bases between. The CDR3 contains 12 residues. CDR3 in DNA: TGTGCCAGCACGGAAGAGAACACTGAAGCTTTCTTT. This gives the protein CASTEENTEAFF.

V usage is TRBV11-2 and J usage is TRBJ2-5; D may correspond to TRBD1 or TRBD2 (5 bases each). The CDR3 length is 18 residues. Germline assignment: CDR1 SGHAT and CDR2 FQNNGV. The V end lost 2 bases, the J end lost 6 bases, and 25 bases lay between the germline ends. The CDR3 nucleotides are TGTGCCAGCAGCTTAAAGGTCGGGGCAGGCCGTCTTATGAAGACCCAGTACTTC. Its protein product is CASSLKVGAGRLMKTQYF. Complete variable domain (other parts from reference TRBV11-2 and TRBJ2-5): EAGVAQSPRYKIIEKRQSVAFWCNPISGHATLYWYQQILGQGPKLLIQFQNNGVVDDSQLPKDRFSAERLKGVDSTLKIQPAKLEDSAVYLCASSLKVGAGRLMKTQYFGPGTRLLVL.

Only a few counts were recorded for this clone. V usage is TRBV6-5 and J usage is TRBJ2-7; 7 bases match TRBD1. The CDR3 is 14 amino acids. The junction had 8 bases not matched to a gene; V was cut back by 6 bases and J by 3 bases. The germline V gene encodes CDR1 MNHEY and CDR2 SVGAGI. The CDR3 loop is CASRQPGQNYEQYF. The CDR3 DNA follows: TGTGCCAGCAGACAACCGGGACAGAACTACGAGCAGTACTTC.

This chain's CDR3 is CASRALPGQGKYGYTF. For the CDR3, the DNA is TGTGCCAGCAGGGCTTTGCCGGGACAGGGTAAATATGGCTACACCTTC. The chain has TRBV2 and TRBJ1-2; 9 bases match TRBD1. V lost 6 bases, J lost 5 bases, and 13 bases stayed unmatched. CDR1 is SNHLY, CDR2 FYNNEI, per germline. The CDR3 sequence is 16 residues long.

This clone was seen just once. The V gene is TRBV6-1, the J gene TRBJ2-7, with 8 positions matching TRBD1. The length of the CDR3 is 16 residues. CDR1 is MNHNS and CDR2 is SASEGT in the germline V gene. V was pared by 4 bases and J by 3 bases, with 11 bases of the junction left unmatched. This chain's CDR3 is CASSGFPGQVIYEQYF. In DNA, the CDR3 is TGTGCCAGCAGTGGTTTCCCGGGACAGGTAATCTACGAGCAGTACTTC.